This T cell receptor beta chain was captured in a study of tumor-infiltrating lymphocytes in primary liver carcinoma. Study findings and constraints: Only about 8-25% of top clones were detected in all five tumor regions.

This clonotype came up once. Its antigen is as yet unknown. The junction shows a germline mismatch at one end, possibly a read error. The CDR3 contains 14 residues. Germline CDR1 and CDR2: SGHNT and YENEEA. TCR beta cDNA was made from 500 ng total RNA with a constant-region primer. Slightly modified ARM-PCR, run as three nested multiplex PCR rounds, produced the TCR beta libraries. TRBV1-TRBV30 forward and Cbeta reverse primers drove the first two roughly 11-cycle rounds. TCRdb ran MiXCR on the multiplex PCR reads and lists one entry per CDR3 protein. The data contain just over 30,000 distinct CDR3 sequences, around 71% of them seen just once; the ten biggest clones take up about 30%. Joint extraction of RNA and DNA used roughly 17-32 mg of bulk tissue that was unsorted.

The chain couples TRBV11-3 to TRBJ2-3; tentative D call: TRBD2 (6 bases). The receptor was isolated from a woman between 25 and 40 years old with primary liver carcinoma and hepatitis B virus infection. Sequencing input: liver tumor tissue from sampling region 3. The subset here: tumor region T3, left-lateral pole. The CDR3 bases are TGTGCCAGCAGCATTAGCGGCCTCACCGGTACGCAATATTTT. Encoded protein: CASSISGLTGTQYF.